The 11 T cell receptor beta chains reported below all come from one sample, sequenced in a study of cytomegalovirus exposure and HLA in healthy donors. PCR employed 60 Vbeta and 13 Jbeta primers. Data came from immunoSEQ multiplex PCR; TCRdb stores just in-frame clones and leaves some out. Of over 100,000 clones detected, roughly 63% appear once; the ten largest clones hold about 5.7%. Sequencing input: PBMCs. These receptors came from a woman aged 70-85 years in good health and CMV-seropositive.

This chain connects TRBV2 to TRBJ1-2; tentatively, D is TRBD1 (5 bases). Per germline, CDR1 SNHLY and CDR2 FYNNEI. CDR3 size: 12 residues. The V end was cut by 7 bases, the J end by 5 bases, with 11 bases between. CDR3 residues: CASNSQEYGYTF. In DNA, the CDR3 is TGTGCCAGCAACTCACAGGAGTATGGCTACACCTTC.

V gene TRBV19 combines with J gene TRBJ1-6; D gene ambiguous. The V end was cut by 7 bases, the J end by 4 bases, with 11 bases between. This CDR3 has 14 amino acids. Germline loops: CDR1 LNHDA, CDR2 SQIVND (reference sequence). The CDR3 bases are TGTGCCAGTACCTCCGGGGAGTATAATTCACCCCTCCACTTT. Amino acid sequence: CASTSGEYNSPLHF.

This chain uses TRBV7-3 with TRBJ1-4, with no clear D. The CDR3 is 14 amino acids. Per germline, CDR1 SGHTA and CDR2 FQGTGA. Trimming removed 2 bases from V and 7 bases from J, with 11 bases in between. In DNA, the CDR3 is TGTGCCAGCAGCTTACTGCCCCCGGGTGAAAAACTGTTTTTT. This translates into CASSLLPPGEKLFF.

In this sample, this clone turned up a few times. This chain connects TRBV18 to TRBJ1-2; possibly TRBD1 for D (6 bases). This CDR3 has 12 residues. Germline V CDR1 and CDR2: KGHSH, LQKENI. V dropped 6 bases and J dropped 8 bases, with 13 bases sitting between them. CDR3 sequence (DNA): TGTGCCAGCTCCCGCCCCGGACAGGGCTACACCTTC. Protein sequence: CASSRPGQGYTF.

The CDR3 coding sequence is TGTGCCAGCAGCTTAGATGTCCGGGGGGGTCAAGAGACCCAGTACTTC. Translating it yields CASSLDVRGGQETQYF. The chain employs TRBV11-2 and TRBJ2-5; 8 nucleotides match TRBD2. The length of the CDR3 is 16 residues. V lost 0 bases to trimming and J lost 2 bases; unmatched junction nucleotides: 5. The V gene's germline CDR1 is SGHAT and CDR2 FQNNGV.

The rearrangement links TRBV30 to TRBJ2-7; 11 nucleotides line up with TRBD2. CDR1 is GTSNPN, CDR2 SVGIG, per germline (reference sequence). This CDR3 comprises 14 residues. After removal of 2 bases from V and 2 bases from J, the junction contained 2 bases not matched to a gene. CDR3 nucleotide sequence: TGTGCCTGGAGTATGACTAGCGGGACCTACGAGCAGTACTTC. This sequence encodes CAWSMTSGTYEQYF.

The chain employs TRBV6-5 and TRBJ2-5; 8 bases match TRBD2. V trimming: 2 bases; J trimming: 2 bases; junction bases outside the gene matches: 7. Per the germline V gene, CDR1 is MNHEY and CDR2 is SVGAGI. This CDR3 has 16 residues. The CDR3 coding sequence is TGTGCCAGCAGTTACGGAGGGGCTAGCGGGCAAGAGACCCAGTACTTC. Translation gives CASSYGGASGQETQYF.

J is TRBJ2-1 and V is TRBV18, with a tentative D call TRBD1 (8 bases). This CDR3 is built from 15 residues. V lost 4 bases, J lost 5 bases, and 15 bases lay in between. Germline V gene sequence: CDR1 KGHSH, CDR2 LQKENI. CDR3 DNA sequence: TGTGCCAGCTCACGAGGACAGGGAGGGAACAATGAGCAGTTCTTC. Translating gives CASSRGQGGNNEQFF.

The chain joins TRBV6-5 to TRBJ1-2; TRBD1 matches at 8 bases. V gave up 0 bases and J gave up 5 bases; unmatched junction bases: 2. This CDR3 is built from 14 residues. Germline V gives CDR1 MNHEY, CDR2 SVGAGI. The CDR3 loop is CASSYSTGGYGYTF. The CDR3 bases are TGTGCCAGCAGTTACTCAACAGGGGGTTATGGCTACACCTTC.

This clone was seen just once. The chain couples TRBV19 to TRBJ2-1; D perhaps matches TRBD2 (5 bases). Germline V lookup: CDR1 LNHDA, CDR2 SQIVND (reference sequence). The CDR3 length is 15 residues. V was pared by 4 bases and J by 6 bases, with 16 bases between. CDR3 nucleotides: TGTGCCAGTAGTAGCCCGCGAGGTACTAGCAATGAGCAGTTCTTC. Translating gives CASSSPRGTSNEQFF.

This clone was picked up a small number of times. This chain links TRBV4-1 with TRBJ1-1; D remains ambiguous. In germline, CDR1 is MGHRA, CDR2 YSYEKL. V was trimmed by 6 bases and J by 0 bases, leaving 14 bases between them. This CDR3 is built from 15 residues. DNA for the CDR3: TGCGCCAGCAGTCTTGGAGGGAAACTGAACACTGAAGCTTTCTTT. It translates to CASSLGGKLNTEAFF.